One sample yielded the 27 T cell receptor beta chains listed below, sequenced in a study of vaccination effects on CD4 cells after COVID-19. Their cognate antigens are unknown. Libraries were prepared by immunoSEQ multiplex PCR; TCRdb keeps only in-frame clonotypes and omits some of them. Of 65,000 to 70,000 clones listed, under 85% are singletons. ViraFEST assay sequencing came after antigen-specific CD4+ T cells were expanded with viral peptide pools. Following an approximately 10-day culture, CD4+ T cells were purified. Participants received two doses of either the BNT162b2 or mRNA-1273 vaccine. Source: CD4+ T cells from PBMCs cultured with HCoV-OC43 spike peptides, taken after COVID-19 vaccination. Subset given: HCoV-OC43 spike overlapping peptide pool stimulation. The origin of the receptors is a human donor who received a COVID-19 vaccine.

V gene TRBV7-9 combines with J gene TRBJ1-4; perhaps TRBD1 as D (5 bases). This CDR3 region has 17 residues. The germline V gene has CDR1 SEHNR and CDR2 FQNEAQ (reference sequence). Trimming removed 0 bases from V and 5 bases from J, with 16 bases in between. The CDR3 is CASSLARNGRGNEKLFF. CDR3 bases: TGTGCCAGCAGCTTAGCGCGTAACGGAAGGGGAAATGAAAAACTGTTTTTT.

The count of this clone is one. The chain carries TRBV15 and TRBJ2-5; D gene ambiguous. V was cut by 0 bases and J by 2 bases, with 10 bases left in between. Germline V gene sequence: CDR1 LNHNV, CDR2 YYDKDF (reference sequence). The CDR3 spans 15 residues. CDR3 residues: CATSRDPALQETQYF. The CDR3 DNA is TGTGCCACCAGCAGAGATCCAGCCTTACAAGAGACCCAGTACTTC.

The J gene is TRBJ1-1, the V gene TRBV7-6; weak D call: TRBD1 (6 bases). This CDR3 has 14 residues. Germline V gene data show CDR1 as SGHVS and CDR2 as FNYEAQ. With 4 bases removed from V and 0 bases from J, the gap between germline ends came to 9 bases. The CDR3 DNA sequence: TGTGCCAGCAGCTCGGACAGCCTGAACACTGAAGCTTTCTTT. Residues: CASSSDSLNTEAFF.

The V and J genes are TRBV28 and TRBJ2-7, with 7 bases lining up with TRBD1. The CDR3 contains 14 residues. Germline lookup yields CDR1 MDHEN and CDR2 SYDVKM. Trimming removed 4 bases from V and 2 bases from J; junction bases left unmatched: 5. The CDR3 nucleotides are TGTGCCAGCAGTTCCCCCGGGACAGCCTACGAGCAGTACGTC. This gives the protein CASSSPGTAYEQYV.

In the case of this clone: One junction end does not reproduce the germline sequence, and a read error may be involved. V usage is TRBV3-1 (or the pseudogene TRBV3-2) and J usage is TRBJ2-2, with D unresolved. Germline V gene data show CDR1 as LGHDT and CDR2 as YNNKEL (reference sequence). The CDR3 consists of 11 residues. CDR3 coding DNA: TGTGCCAGCACCCAAACCGGGGAGCTGTTTTTT. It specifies CASTQTGELFF.

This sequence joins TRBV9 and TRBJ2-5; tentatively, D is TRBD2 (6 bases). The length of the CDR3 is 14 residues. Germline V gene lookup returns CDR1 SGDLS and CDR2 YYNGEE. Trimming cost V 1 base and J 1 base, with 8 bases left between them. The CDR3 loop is CASSVSGSQETQYF. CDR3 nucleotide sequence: TGTGCCAGCAGCGTAAGCGGGTCCCAAGAGACCCAGTACTTC.

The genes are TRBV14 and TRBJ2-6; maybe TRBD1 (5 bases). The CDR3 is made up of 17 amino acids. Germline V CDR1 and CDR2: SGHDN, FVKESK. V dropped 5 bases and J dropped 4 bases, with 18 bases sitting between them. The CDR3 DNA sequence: TGTGCCAGCAGCACGTTAGGACACGAACCGGGGGCCAACGTCCTGACTTTC. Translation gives CASSTLGHEPGANVLTF.

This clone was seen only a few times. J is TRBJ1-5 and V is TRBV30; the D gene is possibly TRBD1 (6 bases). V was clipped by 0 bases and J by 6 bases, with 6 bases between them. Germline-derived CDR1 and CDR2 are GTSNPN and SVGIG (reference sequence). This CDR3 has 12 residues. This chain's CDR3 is CAWSVGGQPQHF. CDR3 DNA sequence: TGTGCCTGGAGTGTAGGGGGTCAGCCCCAGCATTTT.

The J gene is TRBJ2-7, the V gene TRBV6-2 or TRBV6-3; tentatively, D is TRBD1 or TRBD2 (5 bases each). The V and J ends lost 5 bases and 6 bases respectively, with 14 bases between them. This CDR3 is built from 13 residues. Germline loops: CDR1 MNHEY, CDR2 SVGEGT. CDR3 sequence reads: CASSMGPLFEQYV. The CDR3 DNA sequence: TGTGCCAGCAGTATGGGACCGCTCTTCGAGCAGTACGTC.

The CDR3 loop is CASSPSGGTDTQYF. The DNA of the CDR3 is TGTGCCAGCAGCCCCAGCGGGGGTACAGATACGCAGTATTTT. This chain joins TRBV6-5 and TRBJ2-3, with TRBD2 identical over 8 bases. This CDR3 is built from 14 residues. From germline, CDR1 is MNHEY and CDR2 SVGAGI. Trimming cost V 6 bases and J 3 bases; bases outside gene matches: 5.

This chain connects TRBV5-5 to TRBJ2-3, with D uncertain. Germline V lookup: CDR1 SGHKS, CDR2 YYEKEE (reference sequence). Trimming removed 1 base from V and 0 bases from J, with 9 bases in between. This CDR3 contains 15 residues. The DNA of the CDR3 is TGTGCCAGCAGCTTGCGGGTCGTTAGCACAGATACGCAGTATTTT. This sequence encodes CASSLRVVSTDTQYF.

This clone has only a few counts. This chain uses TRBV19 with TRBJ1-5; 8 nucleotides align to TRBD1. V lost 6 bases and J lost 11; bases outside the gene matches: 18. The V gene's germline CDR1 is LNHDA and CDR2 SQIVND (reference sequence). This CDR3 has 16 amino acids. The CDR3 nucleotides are TGTGCCAGTAGCCCGTTAGGGACAGGAGAGGTGAGAGCCCAGCATTTT. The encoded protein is CASSPLGTGEVRAQHF. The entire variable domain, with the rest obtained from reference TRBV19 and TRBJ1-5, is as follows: DGGITQSPKYLFRKEGQNVTLSCEQNLNHDAMYWYRQDPGQGLRLIYYSQIVNDFQKGDIAEGYSVSREKKESFPLTVTSAQKNPTAFYLCASSPLGTGEVRAQHFGDGTRLSIL.

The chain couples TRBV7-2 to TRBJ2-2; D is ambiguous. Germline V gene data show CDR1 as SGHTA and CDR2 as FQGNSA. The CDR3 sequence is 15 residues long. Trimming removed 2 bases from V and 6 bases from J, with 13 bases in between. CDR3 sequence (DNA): TGTGCCAGCAGCTTAATCCTAGTTGCTCCCGGGGAGCTGTTTTTT. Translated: CASSLILVAPGELFF.

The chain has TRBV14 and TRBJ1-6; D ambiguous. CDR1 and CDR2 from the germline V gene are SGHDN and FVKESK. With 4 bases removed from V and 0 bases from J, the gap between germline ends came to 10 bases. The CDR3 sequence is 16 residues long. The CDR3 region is CASSLGYSSYNSPLHF. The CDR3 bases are TGTGCCAGCAGCCTAGGGTACAGCTCCTATAATTCACCCCTCCACTTT.

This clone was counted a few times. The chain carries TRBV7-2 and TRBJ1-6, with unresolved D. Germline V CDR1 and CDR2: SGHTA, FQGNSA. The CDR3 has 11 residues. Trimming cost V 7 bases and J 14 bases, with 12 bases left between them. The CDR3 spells CASTQGPTLHF. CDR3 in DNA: TGTGCCAGCACCCAAGGCCCTACCCTCCACTTT.

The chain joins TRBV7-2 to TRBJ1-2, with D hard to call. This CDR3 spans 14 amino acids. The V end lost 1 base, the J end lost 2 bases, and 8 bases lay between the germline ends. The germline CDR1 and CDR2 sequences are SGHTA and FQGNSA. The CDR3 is CASSLEPTNYGYTF. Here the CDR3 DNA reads TGTGCCAGCAGCTTAGAACCGACGAACTATGGCTACACCTTC.

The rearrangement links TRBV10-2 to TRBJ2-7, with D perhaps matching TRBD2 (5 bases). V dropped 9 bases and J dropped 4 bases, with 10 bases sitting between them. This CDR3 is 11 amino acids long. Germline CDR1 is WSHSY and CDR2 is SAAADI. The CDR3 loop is CASSAGYEQYV. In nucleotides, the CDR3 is TGCGCCAGTAGCGCAGGATACGAGCAGTACGTC.

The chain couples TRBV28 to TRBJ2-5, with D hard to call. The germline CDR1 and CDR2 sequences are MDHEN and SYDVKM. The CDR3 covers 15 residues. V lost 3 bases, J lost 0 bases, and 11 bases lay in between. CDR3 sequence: CASSLRGPYQETQYF. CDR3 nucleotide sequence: TGTGCCAGCAGTTTGCGAGGACCGTACCAAGAGACCCAGTACTTC.

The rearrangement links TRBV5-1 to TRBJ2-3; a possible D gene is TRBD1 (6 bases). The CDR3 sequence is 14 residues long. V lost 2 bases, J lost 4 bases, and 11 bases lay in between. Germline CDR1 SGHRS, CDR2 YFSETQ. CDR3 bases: TGCGCCAGCAGCTTACAGGGTGACGCAGATACGCAGTATTTT. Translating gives CASSLQGDADTQYF.

The CDR3: CASSDSGGNSPLHF. DNA for the CDR3: TGTGCCAGCAGTGACTCCGGGGGGAATTCACCCCTCCACTTT. V usage is TRBV6-4 and J usage is TRBJ1-6; tentative D call: TRBD1 (5 bases). CDR1 and CDR2 from the germline V gene are MRHNA and SNTAGT. Trimming pared 0 bases from V and 7 bases from J, leaving 7 bases between. The CDR3 contains 14 residues.

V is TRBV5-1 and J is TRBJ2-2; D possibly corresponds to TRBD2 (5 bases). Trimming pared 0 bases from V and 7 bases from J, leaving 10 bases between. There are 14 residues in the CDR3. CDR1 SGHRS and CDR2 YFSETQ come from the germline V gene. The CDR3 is CASSLVSAGGELFF. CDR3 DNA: TGCGCCAGCAGCTTGGTGTCGGCGGGCGGGGAGCTGTTTTTT.

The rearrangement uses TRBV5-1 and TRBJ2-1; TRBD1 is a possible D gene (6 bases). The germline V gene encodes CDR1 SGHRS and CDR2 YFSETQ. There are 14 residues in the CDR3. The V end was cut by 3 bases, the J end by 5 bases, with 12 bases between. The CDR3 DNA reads TGCGCCAGCAGCTATTCCGGGACAAACAATGAGCAGTTCTTC. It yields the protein CASSYSGTNNEQFF.

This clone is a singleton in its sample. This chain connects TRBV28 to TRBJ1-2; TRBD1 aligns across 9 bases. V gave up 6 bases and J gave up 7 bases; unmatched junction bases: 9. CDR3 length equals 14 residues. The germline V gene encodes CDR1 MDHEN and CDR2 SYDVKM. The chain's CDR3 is CASRTGTGTGGYTF. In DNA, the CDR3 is TGTGCCAGCAGGACCGGGACAGGGACGGGTGGCTACACCTTC.

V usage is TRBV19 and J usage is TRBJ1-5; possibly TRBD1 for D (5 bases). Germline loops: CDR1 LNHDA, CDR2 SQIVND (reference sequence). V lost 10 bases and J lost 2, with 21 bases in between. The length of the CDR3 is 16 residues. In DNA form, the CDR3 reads TGTGCCACCTTTCCAAGTTTCGGGGGGGGCAATCAGCCCCAGCATTTT. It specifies CATFPSFGGGNQPQHF.

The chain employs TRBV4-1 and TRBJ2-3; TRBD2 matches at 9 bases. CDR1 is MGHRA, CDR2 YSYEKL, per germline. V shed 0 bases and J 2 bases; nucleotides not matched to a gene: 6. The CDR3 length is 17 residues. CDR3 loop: CASSQEARGGLTDTQYF. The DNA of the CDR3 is TGCGCCAGCAGCCAAGAGGCGCGGGGGGGCCTCACAGATACGCAGTATTTT.

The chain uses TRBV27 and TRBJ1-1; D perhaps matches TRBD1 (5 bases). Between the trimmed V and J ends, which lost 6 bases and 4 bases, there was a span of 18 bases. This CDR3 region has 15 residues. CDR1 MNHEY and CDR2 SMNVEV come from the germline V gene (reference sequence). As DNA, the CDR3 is TGTGCCAGCAGGCTCCAGGGTGGGGCGGGCACTGAAGCTTTCTTT. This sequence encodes CASRLQGGAGTEAFF.

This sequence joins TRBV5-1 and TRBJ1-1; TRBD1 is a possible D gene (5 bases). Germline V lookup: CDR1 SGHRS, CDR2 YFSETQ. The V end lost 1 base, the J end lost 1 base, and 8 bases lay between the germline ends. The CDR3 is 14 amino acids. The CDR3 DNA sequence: TGCGCCAGCAGCTTGACGGGGGAGAACACTGAAGCTTTCTTT. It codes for CASSLTGENTEAFF. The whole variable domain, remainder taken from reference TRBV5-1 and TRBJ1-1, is KAGVTQTPRYLIKTRGQQVTLSCSPISGHRSVSWYQQTPGQGLQFLFEYFSETQRNKGNFPGRFSGRQFSNSRSEMNVSTLELGDSALYLCASSLTGENTEAFFGQGTRLTVV.